In its sample, the clone carrying this TCR beta chain is medium-sized. The data are from a study of blood T cell repertoires in COVID-19. Background on the study: Acute and convalescent COVID-19 specimens originated in the United States, Italy and Spain.

CDR3 length equals 14 residues. The germline CDR1 and CDR2 sequences are MRHNA and SNTAGT. The trim removed 7 bases at V and 5 bases at J, leaving 6 bases unmatched. Assay: immunoSEQ multiplex PCR; the TCRdb copy retains only in-frame clones and omits some. The sample contains some 71,000 clones, 81% of which appear only once. The rearrangement joins TRBV6-4 to TRBJ2-1; 9 nucleotides line up with TRBD1. Sequenced input: peripheral blood. This receptor was taken from an older woman with acute or convalescent COVID-19. The CDR3 coding sequence is TGTGCCAGCAATCCGGGACAGGGTCACAATGAGCAGTTCTTC. Its translation is CASNPGQGHNEQFF.